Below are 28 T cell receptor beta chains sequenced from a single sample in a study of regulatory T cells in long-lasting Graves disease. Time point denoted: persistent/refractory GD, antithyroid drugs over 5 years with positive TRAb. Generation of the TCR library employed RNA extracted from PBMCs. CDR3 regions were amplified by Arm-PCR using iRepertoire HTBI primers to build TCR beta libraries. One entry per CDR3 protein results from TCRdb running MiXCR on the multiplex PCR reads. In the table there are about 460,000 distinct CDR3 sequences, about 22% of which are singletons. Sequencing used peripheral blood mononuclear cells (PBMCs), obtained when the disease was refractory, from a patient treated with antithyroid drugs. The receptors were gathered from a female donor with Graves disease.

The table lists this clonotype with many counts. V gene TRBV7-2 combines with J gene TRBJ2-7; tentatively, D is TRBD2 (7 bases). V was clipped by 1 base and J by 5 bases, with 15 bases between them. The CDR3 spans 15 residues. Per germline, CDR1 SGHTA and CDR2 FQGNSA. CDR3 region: CASSLGTGGPHEQYF. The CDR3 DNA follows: TGTGCCAGCAGCTTAGGTACCGGGGGGCCTCACGAGCAGTACTTC.

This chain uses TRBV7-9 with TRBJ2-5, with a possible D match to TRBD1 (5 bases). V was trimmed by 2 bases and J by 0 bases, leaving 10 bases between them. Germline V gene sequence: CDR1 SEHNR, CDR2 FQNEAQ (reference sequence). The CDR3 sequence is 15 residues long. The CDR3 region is CASSLRGPYQETQYF. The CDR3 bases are TGTGCCAGCAGCTTAAGGGGCCCGTACCAAGAGACCCAGTACTTC.

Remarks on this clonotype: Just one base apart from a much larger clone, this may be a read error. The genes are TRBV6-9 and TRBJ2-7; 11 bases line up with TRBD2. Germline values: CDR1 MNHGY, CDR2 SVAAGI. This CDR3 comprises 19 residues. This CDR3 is CANSYFGLAGGSVSYEQYF. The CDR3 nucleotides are TGTGCCAACAGTTACTTCGGGCTAGCGGGAGGATCAGTCTCCTACGAGCAGTACTTC.

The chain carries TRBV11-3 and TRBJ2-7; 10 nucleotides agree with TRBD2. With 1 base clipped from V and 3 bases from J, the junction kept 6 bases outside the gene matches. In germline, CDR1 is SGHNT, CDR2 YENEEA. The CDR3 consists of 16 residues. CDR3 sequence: CASSLVAGGGGYEQYF. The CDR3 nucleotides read TGTGCCAGCAGCTTAGTAGCGGGAGGAGGTGGCTACGAGCAGTACTTC.

This CDR3 reads CASSLGPESGLETQYF. As DNA, the CDR3 is TGTGCCAGCAGCTTAGGCCCGGAAAGCGGGTTGGAGACCCAGTACTTC. The V and J genes are TRBV7-6 and TRBJ2-5, with D perhaps matching TRBD2 (6 bases). The CDR3 has 16 residues. Germline loops: CDR1 SGHVS, CDR2 FNYEAQ. V was cut by 1 base and J by 5 bases, with 17 bases left in between.

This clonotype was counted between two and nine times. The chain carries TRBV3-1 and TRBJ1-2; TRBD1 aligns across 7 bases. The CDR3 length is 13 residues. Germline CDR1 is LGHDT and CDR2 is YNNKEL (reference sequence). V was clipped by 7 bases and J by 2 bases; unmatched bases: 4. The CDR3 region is CASTQGQNYGYTF. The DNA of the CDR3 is TGTGCCAGCACCCAGGGACAGAACTATGGCTACACCTTC.

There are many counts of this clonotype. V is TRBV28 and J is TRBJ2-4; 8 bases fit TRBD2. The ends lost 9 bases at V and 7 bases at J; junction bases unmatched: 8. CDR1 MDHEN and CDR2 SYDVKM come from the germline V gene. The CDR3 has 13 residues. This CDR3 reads CASFGGAENIQYF. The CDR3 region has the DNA TGTGCCAGTTTCGGGGGGGCGGAGAACATTCAGTACTTC.

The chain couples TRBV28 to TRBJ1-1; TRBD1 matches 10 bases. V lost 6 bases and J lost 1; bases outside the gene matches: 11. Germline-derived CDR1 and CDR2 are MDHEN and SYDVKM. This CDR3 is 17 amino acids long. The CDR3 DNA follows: TGTGCCAGCAGCACCGGGACAGGGGCGCAGGGGAACACTGAAGCTTTCTTT. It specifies CASSTGTGAQGNTEAFF.

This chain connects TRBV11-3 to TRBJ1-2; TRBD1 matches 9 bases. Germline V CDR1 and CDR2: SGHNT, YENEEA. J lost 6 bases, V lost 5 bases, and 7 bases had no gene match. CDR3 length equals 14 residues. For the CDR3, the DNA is TGTGCCAGCAGCCCGGGACAGGGTCTAGATGGCTACACCTTC. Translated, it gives CASSPGQGLDGYTF.

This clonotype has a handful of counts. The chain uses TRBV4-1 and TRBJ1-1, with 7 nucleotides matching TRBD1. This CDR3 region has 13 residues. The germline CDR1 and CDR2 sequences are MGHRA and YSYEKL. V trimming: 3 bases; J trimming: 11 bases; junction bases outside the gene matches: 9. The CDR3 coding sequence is TGCGCCAGCAGCCAGATTGACAGGGAGACGGCTTTCTTT. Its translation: CASSQIDRETAFF.

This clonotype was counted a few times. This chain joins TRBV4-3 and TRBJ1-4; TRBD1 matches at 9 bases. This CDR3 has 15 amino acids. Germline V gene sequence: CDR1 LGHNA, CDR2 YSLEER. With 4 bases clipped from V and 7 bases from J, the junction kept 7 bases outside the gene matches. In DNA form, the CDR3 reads TGCGCCAGCAGCCGGGGGACAGGGAAGGGTGAAAAACTGTTTTTT. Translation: CASSRGTGKGEKLFF.

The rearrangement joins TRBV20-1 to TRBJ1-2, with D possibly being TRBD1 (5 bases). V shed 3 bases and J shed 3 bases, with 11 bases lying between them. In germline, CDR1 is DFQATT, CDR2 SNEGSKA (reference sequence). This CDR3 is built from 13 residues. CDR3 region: CSASRAGDYGYTF. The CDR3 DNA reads TGCAGTGCTAGTCGGGCGGGGGACTATGGCTACACCTTC.

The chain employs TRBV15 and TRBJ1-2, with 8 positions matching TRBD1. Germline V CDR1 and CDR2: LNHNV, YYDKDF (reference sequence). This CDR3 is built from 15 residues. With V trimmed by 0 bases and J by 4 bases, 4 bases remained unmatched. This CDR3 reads CATSRDGQGLYGYTF. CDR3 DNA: TGTGCCACCAGCAGAGACGGACAGGGACTCTATGGCTACACCTTC. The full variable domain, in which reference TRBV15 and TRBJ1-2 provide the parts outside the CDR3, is DAMVIQNPRYQVTQFGKPVTLSCSQTLNHNVMYWYQQKSSQAPKLLFHYYDKDFNNEADTPDNFQSRRPNTSFCFLDIRSPGLGDTAMYLCATSRDGQGLYGYTFGSGTRLTVV.

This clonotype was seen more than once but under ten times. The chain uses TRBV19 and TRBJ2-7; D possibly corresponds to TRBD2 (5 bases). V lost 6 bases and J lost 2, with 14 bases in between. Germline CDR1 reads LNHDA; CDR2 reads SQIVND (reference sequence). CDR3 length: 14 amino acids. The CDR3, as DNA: TGTGCCAGTAGGAGGACGTCCGGGGCCTACGAGCAGTACTTC. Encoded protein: CASRRTSGAYEQYF.

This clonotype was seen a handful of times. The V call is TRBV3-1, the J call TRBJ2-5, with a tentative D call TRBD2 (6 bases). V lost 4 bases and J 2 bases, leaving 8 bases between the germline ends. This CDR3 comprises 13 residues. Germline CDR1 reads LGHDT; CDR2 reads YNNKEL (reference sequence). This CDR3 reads CASSRGEQETQYF. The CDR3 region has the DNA TGTGCCAGCAGCCGCGGGGAACAAGAGACCCAGTACTTC.

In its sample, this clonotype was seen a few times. The CDR3 sequence is CASSRTGTAGEQYF. The CDR3 nucleotides are TGTGCCAGCAGTCGGACCGGGACAGCCGGCGAGCAGTACTTC. The chain is built from TRBV12-3 or TRBV12-4 and TRBJ2-7, with TRBD1 matching 7 bases. The V and J ends lost 5 bases and 6 bases, in that order; junction bases with no gene match: 10. The CDR3 spans 14 residues.

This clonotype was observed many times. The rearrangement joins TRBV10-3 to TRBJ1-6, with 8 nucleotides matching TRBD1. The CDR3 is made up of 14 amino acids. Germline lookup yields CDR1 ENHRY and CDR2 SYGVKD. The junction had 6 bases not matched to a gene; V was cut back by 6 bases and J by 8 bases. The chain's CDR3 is CAISDRDRHSPLHF. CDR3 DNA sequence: TGTGCCATCAGCGACCGGGACAGGCATTCACCCCTCCACTTT.

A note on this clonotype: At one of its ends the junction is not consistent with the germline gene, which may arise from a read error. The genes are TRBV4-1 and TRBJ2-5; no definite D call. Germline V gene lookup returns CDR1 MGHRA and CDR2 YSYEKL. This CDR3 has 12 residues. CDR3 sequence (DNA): TGCGCCAGCGGCCACATCGAGGAGACCCAGTACTTC. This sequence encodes CASGHIEETQYF.

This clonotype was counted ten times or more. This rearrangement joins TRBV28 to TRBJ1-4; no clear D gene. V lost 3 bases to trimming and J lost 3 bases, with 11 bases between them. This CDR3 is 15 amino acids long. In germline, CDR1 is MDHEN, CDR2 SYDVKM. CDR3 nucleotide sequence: TGTGCCAGCAGTTTGGATCGACCAGCTAATGAAAAACTGTTTTTT. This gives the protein CASSLDRPANEKLFF.

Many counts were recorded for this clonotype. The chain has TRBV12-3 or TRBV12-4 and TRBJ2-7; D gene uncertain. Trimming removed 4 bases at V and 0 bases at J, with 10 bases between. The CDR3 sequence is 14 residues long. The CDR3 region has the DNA TGTGCCAGCAGTTACGGGCAGAGCTCCTACGAGCAGTACTTC. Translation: CASSYGQSSYEQYF.

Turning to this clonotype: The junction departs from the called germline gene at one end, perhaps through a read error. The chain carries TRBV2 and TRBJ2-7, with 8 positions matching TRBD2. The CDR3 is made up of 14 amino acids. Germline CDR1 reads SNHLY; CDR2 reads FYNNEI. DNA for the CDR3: TGTGCCAGCTCCCCGTCCCGGGAGGCGGGGGGTAACGGCTTC. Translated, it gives CASSPSREAGGNGF.

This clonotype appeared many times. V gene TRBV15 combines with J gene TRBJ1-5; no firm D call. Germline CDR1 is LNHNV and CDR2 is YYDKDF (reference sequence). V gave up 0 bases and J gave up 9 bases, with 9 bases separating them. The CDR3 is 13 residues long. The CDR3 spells CATSRDPRLPQHF. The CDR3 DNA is TGTGCCACCAGCAGAGATCCCCGTTTGCCCCAGCATTTT.

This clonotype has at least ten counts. CDR3 DNA: TGTGCCAGCAGTGGACTAGCGGGAGGAAGGTACGAGCAGTACTTC. Amino acid sequence: CASSGLAGGRYEQYF. V gene TRBV6-1 combines with J gene TRBJ2-7; 13 positions agree with TRBD2. Unmatched junction bases numbered 4, after V lost 4 bases and J lost 4 bases. Germline V CDR1 and CDR2: MNHNS, SASEGT. The CDR3 sequence is 15 residues long.

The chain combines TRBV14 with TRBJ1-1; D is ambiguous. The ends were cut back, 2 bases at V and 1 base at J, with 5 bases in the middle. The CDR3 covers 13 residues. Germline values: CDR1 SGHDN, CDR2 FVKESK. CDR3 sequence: CASSQQPNTEAFF. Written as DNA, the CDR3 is TGTGCCAGCAGCCAACAACCGAACACTGAAGCTTTCTTT.

DNA of the CDR3: TGTGCCAGCAGCCCCCCTCGGGCGTCCGAAGCTTTCTTT. This gives the protein CASSPPRASEAFF. V gene TRBV9 combines with J gene TRBJ1-1; no clear D gene. V was trimmed by 4 bases and J by 8 bases, leaving 15 bases between them. This CDR3 is built from 13 residues. Germline V gene sequence: CDR1 SGDLS, CDR2 YYNGEE.

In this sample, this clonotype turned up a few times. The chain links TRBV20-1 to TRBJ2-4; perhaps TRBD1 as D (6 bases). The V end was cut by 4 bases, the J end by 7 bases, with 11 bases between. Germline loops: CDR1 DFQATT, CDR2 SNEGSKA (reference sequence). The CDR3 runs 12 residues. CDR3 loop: CSATGTINIQYF. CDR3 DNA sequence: TGCAGTGCTACCGGGACAATCAACATTCAGTACTTC.

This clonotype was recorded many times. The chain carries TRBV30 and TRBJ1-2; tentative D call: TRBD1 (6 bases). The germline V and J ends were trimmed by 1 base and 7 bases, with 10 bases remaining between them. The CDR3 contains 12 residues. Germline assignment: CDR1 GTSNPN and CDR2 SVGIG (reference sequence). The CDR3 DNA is TGTGCCTGGAGTGGGGGGGCCAGTGGCTACACCTTC. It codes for CAWSGGASGYTF.

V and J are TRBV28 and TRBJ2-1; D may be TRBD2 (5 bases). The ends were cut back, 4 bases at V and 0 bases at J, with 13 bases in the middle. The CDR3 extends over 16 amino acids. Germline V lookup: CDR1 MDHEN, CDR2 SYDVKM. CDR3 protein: CASSSSSRSSYNEQFF. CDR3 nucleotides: TGTGCCAGCAGTTCCTCTAGCAGGAGCTCCTACAATGAGCAGTTCTTC.